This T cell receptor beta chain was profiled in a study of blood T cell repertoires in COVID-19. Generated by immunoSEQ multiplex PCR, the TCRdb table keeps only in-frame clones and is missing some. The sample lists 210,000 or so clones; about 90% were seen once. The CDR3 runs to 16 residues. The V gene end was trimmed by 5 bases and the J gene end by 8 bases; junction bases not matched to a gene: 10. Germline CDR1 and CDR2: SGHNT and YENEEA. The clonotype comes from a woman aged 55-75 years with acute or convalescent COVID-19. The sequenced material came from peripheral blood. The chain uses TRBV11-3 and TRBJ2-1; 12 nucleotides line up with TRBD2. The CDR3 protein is CASSPGTSGLQDEQFF. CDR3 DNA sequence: TGTGCCAGCAGCCCCGGGACTAGCGGGCTACAAGATGAGCAGTTCTTC.